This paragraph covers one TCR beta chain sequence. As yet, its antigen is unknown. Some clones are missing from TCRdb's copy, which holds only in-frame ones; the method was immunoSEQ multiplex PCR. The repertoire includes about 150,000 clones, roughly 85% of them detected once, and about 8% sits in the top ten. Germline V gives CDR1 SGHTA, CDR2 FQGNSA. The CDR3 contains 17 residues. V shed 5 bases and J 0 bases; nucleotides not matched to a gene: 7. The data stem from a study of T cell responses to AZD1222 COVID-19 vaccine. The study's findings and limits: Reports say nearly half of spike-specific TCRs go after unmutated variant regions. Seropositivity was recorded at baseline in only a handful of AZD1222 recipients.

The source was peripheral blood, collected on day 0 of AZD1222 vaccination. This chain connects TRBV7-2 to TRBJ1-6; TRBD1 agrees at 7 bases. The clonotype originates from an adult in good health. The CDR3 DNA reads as TGTGCCAGCAGCGTCGGGACAGAGAGCTCCTATAATTCACCCCTCCACTTT. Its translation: CASSVGTESSYNSPLHF.